The clone carrying this T cell receptor beta chain was detected only a few times. As yet, its antigen is unknown. The sample is drawn from a study of blood T cells in healthy people across ages. General study points: The donors' CMV status was not determined, possibly confounding changes in expanded clonotypes. Observed TCR beta diversity per million T cells went down as age went up. This fall followed a roughly linear course with age.

For the second PCR, which ran for roughly 6 to 11 cycles, a sample-barcoded 5' primer and a J-beta primer mix were used. TCRdb independently ran MiXCR on the 5' RACE reads; one entry per CDR3 protein. This table holds roughly 800,000 distinct CDR3 sequences, roughly 60% found once. The ends were cut back, 5 bases at V and 3 bases at J, with 14 bases in the middle. Germline-derived CDR1 and CDR2 are DFQATT and SNEGSKA (reference sequence). The CDR3 loop spans 13 amino acids. This rearrangement joins TRBV20-1 to TRBJ2-7, with a tentative D call TRBD1 (5 bases). The specimen was blood. This TCR came from a man in his thirties or forties in good health. Here the CDR3 DNA reads TGCAGTGCTGTCCGGGCCCAGGGCTACGAGCAGTACTTC. As protein: CSAVRAQGYEQYF.